This is a list of T cell receptor beta chains from one sample in a study of blood T cell repertoires in COVID-19. TCRdb keeps only in-frame clones here, not all; method: immunoSEQ multiplex PCR. The top ten hold roughly a sixth of the sample, which has about 70,000 clones, about 84% seen once. Sequencing was carried out using peripheral blood. The source of these receptors is a human donor in a cohort sampled during active COVID-19. The CDR3 runs from the conserved cysteine through the conserved F or W. Fields, in order: D gene, V gene, J gene, clone size, CDR3 protein, CDR3 DNA. A D gene is named only where the DNA matches it firmly. The listing skips clone size in some rows; elsewhere it reads once, few, many or a size class.

TRBD2	TRBV30	TRBJ2-3	once	CSSGAWAGVTDTQYF	TGTTCAAGCGGGGCCTGGGCGGGAGTAACAGATACGCAGTATTTT
TRBD2	TRBV28	TRBJ2-7	.	CASSPGLAGTYEQYF	TGTGCCAGCAGTCCCGGACTAGCGGGGACCTACGAGCAGTACTTC
.	TRBV10-1	TRBJ2-7	many	CASSEGTEQYF	TGCGCCAGCAGTGAGGGCACCGAGCAGTACTTC
.	TRBV18	TRBJ2-3	.	CASSPAGTDTQYF	TGTGCCAGCTCACCAGCAGGCACAGATACGCAGTATTTT
.	TRBV5-4	TRBJ1-3	.	CASSPAGDLGNTIYF	TGTGCCAGCAGCCCGGCGGGCGATTTAGGAAACACCATATATTTT
.	TRBV5-4	TRBJ2-1	few	CASSQDYGGEQFF	TGTGCCAGCAGCCAGGACTACGGAGGTGAGCAGTTCTTC
TRBD2	TRBV2	TRBJ2-6	.	CASSISSGAGGANVLTF	TGTGCCAGCAGTATATCTAGCGGAGCGGGAGGGGCCAACGTCCTGACTTTC
.	TRBV5-1	TRBJ2-3	.	CASSLESREFTDTQYF	TGCGCCAGCAGCTTGGAATCGAGGGAGTTCACAGATACGCAGTATTTT
TRBD2	TRBV7-6	TRBJ2-7	once	CASSLAGDYSYEQYF	TGTGCCAGCAGTTTAGCGGGAGATTACTCCTACGAGCAGTACTTC
.	TRBV21-1	TRBJ2-7	once	CASSKFPGTSEHYEQYF	TGTGCCAGCAGCAAATTCCCCGGGACTAGCGAACACTACGAGCAGTACTTC
.	TRBV28	TRBJ2-7	.	CASGGAVYPYEQYF	TGTGCCAGCGGCGGGGCGGTCTATCCCTACGAGCAGTACTTC
TRBD2	TRBV11-2	TRBJ2-7	.	CASSEQTSGSYYEQYF	TGTGCCAGCAGCGAACAGACTAGCGGGAGTTACTACGAGCAGTACTTC
TRBD1	TRBV27	TRBJ1-2	few	CASSWWQGAGGYTF	TGTGCCAGCAGTTGGTGGCAGGGGGCGGGTGGCTACACCTTC
TRBD2	TRBV5-1	TRBJ2-1	few	CASSPRLAGENNEQFF	TGCGCCAGCAGCCCCCGACTAGCGGGGGAAAACAATGAGCAGTTCTTC
.	TRBV7-2	TRBJ2-7	once	CASSLARSTYEQYF	TGTGCCAGCAGCTTAGCGCGAAGCACCTACGAGCAGTACTTC
TRBD2	TRBV11-2	TRBJ2-3	.	CASSSTTTRLAGRADTQYF	TGTGCCAGCAGCTCCACCACCACTCGTCTAGCGGGAAGGGCAGATACGCAGTATTTT
TRBD2	TRBV3-1/TRBV3-2	TRBJ2-1	.	CASSPPAAKSGGGARDNEQFF	TGTGCCAGCAGCCCGCCAGCAGCCAAAAGCGGCGGGGGGGCGCGGGACAATGAGCAGTTCTTC
TRBD1	TRBV6-5	TRBJ1-4	.	CASSKQGSLEKLFF	TGTGCCAGCAGTAAACAGGGGAGTCTTGAAAAACTGTTTTTT
.	TRBV30	TRBJ1-4	.	CAWGFGRAEGEKLFF	TGTGCCTGGGGGTTTGGCAGGGCCGAAGGTGAAAAACTGTTTTTT
.	TRBV11-2	TRBJ1-2	.	CASSEDRFRDSYGYTF	TGTGCCAGCAGCGAGGACAGATTTCGTGATTCCTATGGCTACACCTTC
.	TRBV29-1	TRBJ1-1	.	CSAQGPGGTEAFF	TGCAGCGCACAGGGCCCTGGGGGCACTGAAGCTTTCTTT
TRBD1	TRBV23-1	TRBJ1-5	.	CASSRQGGQPQHF	TGCGCCAGCAGTCGACAGGGTGGACAGCCCCAGCATTTT
.	TRBV9	TRBJ1-4	.	CASSVAATNEKLFF	TGTGCCAGCAGCGTAGCAGCAACTAATGAAAAACTGTTTTTT
.	TRBV5-1	TRBJ1-4	.	CASSLDTGQGGEKLFF	TGCGCCAGCAGCTTGGATACAGGGCAGGGTGGTGAAAAACTGTTTTTT
TRBD1	TRBV5-8	TRBJ1-5	.	CASSAGTGSNQPQHF	TGTGCCAGCAGCGCCGGGACAGGGAGCAATCAGCCCCAGCATTTT
TRBD2	TRBV11-2	TRBJ2-5	.	CASSPRGSGQETQYF	TGTGCCAGCAGCCCGCGGGGGAGCGGTCAAGAGACCCAGTACTTC
TRBD2	TRBV7-2	TRBJ2-7	.	CASSPSPGEGEQYF	TGTGCCAGCAGCCCCTCTCCGGGGGAGGGCGAGCAGTACTTC
TRBD2	TRBV30	TRBJ2-7	.	CAWTPLGGGPEEQYF	TGTGCCTGGACTCCCTTGGGGGGAGGGCCGGAAGAGCAGTACTTC
TRBD1	TRBV7-2	TRBJ1-4	.	CASSADRASEKLFF	TGTGCCAGCAGCGCGGACAGGGCAAGTGAAAAACTGTTTTTT
.	TRBV28	TRBJ1-4	.	CASRTAGNEKLFF	TGTGCCAGCAGGACAGCGGGTAATGAAAAACTGTTTTTT
.	TRBV28	TRBJ2-5	.	CASNGPGEGETQYF	TGTGCCAGCAACGGTCCGGGAGAGGGGGAGACCCAGTACTTC
.	TRBV19	TRBJ2-6	.	CASTRGSGANVLTF	TGTGCCAGTACCAGGGGCTCTGGGGCCAACGTCCTGACTTTC
TRBD1	TRBV3-1/TRBV3-2	TRBJ2-2	few	CASSQWDRGAGELFF	TGTGCCAGCAGCCAATGGGACAGGGGTGCCGGGGAGCTGTTTTTT
.	TRBV11-3	TRBJ2-1	.	CASSLGPGGGNEQFF	TGTGCCAGCAGCTTAGGACCGGGCGGAGGCAATGAGCAGTTCTTC
.	TRBV15	TRBJ2-3	.	CATSRVRESDTQYF	TGTGCCACCAGCAGAGTCCGGGAGTCAGATACGCAGTATTTT
.	TRBV3-1/TRBV3-2	TRBJ2-3	.	CASSQGFSDTQYF	TGTGCCAGCAGCCAAGGTTTCTCAGATACGCAGTATTTT
.	TRBV6-1	TRBJ2-1	.	CASSENMFGEQFF	TGTGCCAGCAGTGAGAATATGTTCGGTGAGCAGTTCTTC
.	TRBV7-6	TRBJ2-1	.	CASSPRESGSREQFF	TGTGCCAGCAGCCCGCGTGAGAGTGGGAGTAGAGAGCAGTTCTTC
.	TRBV5-1	TRBJ2-1	few	CASSLEGRPGAQFF	TGCGCCAGCAGCTTGGAGGGGCGACCAGGGGCCCAGTTCTTC
.	TRBV9	TRBJ1-1	.	CASSVAPGTEAFF	TGTGCCAGCAGCGTAGCCCCAGGCACTGAAGCTTTCTTT
TRBD1	TRBV3-1/TRBV3-2	TRBJ1-1	.	CASSSTGGTEAFF	TGTGCCAGCAGCTCCACAGGGGGCACTGAAGCTTTCTTT
TRBD1	TRBV19	TRBJ2-7	.	CASRTTGQGATPTYEQYF	TGTGCCAGTAGAACAACGGGACAGGGAGCCACTCCGACCTACGAGCAGTACTTC
TRBD2	TRBV6-1	TRBJ2-1	.	CASSEMAGGWSEQFF	TGTGCCAGCAGTGAAATGGCGGGAGGGTGGTCTGAGCAGTTCTTC
TRBD1	TRBV19	TRBJ2-5	.	CASSPGGYQTQYF	TGTGCCAGTAGCCCAGGGGGTTACCAGACCCAGTACTTC
.	TRBV5-1	TRBJ1-6	.	CASKMENSPLHF	TGCGCCAGCAAAATGGAGAATTCACCCCTCCACTTT
TRBD1	TRBV19	TRBJ1-2	.	CASRAGTARYGYTF	TGTGCCAGTAGGGCCGGGACAGCCCGTTATGGCTACACCTTC
.	TRBV6-2/TRBV6-3	TRBJ2-1	.	CASSNQGGEQFF	TGTGCCAGCAGCAACCAAGGAGGTGAGCAGTTCTTC
.	TRBV5-4	TRBJ1-6	few	CASSFNRADSPLHF	TGTGCCAGCAGCTTTAACAGGGCGGATTCACCCCTCCACTTT
.	TRBV5-4	TRBJ1-1	once	CASSRDTRSLNTEAFF	TGTGCCAGCAGCCGGGACACCAGATCCTTGAACACTGAAGCTTTCTTT
TRBD2	TRBV5-5	TRBJ2-7	.	CASSFPGLASYEQYF	TGTGCCAGCAGCTTCCCGGGACTAGCTTCCTACGAGCAGTACTTC
TRBD2	TRBV7-8	TRBJ2-7	.	CASSLAGASGNLQQYF	TGTGCCAGCAGCTTAGCGGGGGCTAGCGGGAATCTCCAGCAGTACTTC
TRBD1	TRBV5-4	TRBJ2-7	.	CASSSGTGGPEQYF	TGTGCCAGCAGCTCCGGGACAGGCGGACCCGAGCAGTACTTC
.	TRBV19	TRBJ1-4	.	CASSSQSTNEKLFF	TGTGCCAGTAGTTCCCAGTCAACTAATGAAAAACTGTTTTTT